This is a list of T cell receptor beta chains from one sample in a study of CD8+ T cells in alopecia areata. Assay: immunoSEQ multiplex PCR; the TCRdb copy retains only in-frame clones and omits some. The sample includes around 35,000 clones, approximately 52% of them seen just once. The sample consisted of NKG2D-high CD8+ T cells sorted from blood. These receptors were collected from a human donor with alopecia areata. The CDR3 runs from the conserved cysteine through the conserved F or W. Each record gives: CDR3 length, J gene, V gene, CDR3 protein.

len: 12
j_gene: TRBJ1-1
v_gene: TRBV18
CDR3aa: CASSLRKGEGFF

len: 12
j_gene: TRBJ2-7
v_gene: TRBV7-9
CDR3aa: CASSSSPYEQYF

len: 17
j_gene: TRBJ2-5
v_gene: TRBV14
CDR3aa: CASSHRGRGLNQETQYF

len: 12
j_gene: TRBJ1-2
v_gene: TRBV29-1
CDR3aa: CSVEDRQYGYTF

len: 13
j_gene: TRBJ1-4
v_gene: TRBV7-9
CDR3aa: CASIGRDGEKLFF

len: 16
j_gene: TRBJ2-4
v_gene: TRBV27
CDR3aa: CASSLTSGRASDIQYF

len: 15
j_gene: TRBJ1-5
v_gene: TRBV11-2
CDR3aa: CASSLGGARSQPQHF

len: 16
j_gene: TRBJ2-3
v_gene: TRBV4-1
CDR3aa: CASSQRAGTSTDTQYF

len: 15
j_gene: TRBJ2-1
v_gene: TRBV29-1
CDR3aa: CSCLPGLAGYNEQFF

len: 14
j_gene: TRBJ2-3
v_gene: TRBV13
CDR3aa: CASSSQREGDTQYF

len: 12
j_gene: TRBJ2-7
v_gene: TRBV7-8
CDR3aa: CASSLVVYEQYF